This T cell receptor beta chain was recorded in a study of CD8 T cells in ankylosing spondylitis. Findings of the study overall: Disease-linked clones were reportedly significantly enriched in matched ankylosing spondylitis synovial fluid. What seemed typical of ankylosing spondylitis blood was a TCR beta motif built from about eight highly homologous variants.

A word on this clonotype: Its antigen is not known.

Generation of TCR beta libraries employed quantitative 5'-RACE incorporating molecular barcodes. TCRdb re-called the 5' RACE reads through MiXCR, storing one row per CDR3 protein. The sample includes about 89,000 distinct CDR3 sequences, 27% of them seen just once. The CDR3 has 15 residues. CDR1 is DFQATT, CDR2 SNEGSKA, per germline (reference sequence). The V end lost 6 bases, the J end lost 1 base, and 16 bases lay between the germline ends. The origin of this receptor is a male donor with ankylosing spondylitis or in good health (not recorded which). The chain is built from TRBV20-1 and TRBJ2-1, with D maybe TRBD2 (6 bases). The sequenced sample consisted of blood, either unsorted or a sorted T cell fraction (not recorded which). CDR3 DNA sequence: TGCAGTGCCCTGGTTGGGGGGAGGTCCTACAATGAGCAGTTCTTC. Amino acid sequence: CSALVGGRSYNEQFF.